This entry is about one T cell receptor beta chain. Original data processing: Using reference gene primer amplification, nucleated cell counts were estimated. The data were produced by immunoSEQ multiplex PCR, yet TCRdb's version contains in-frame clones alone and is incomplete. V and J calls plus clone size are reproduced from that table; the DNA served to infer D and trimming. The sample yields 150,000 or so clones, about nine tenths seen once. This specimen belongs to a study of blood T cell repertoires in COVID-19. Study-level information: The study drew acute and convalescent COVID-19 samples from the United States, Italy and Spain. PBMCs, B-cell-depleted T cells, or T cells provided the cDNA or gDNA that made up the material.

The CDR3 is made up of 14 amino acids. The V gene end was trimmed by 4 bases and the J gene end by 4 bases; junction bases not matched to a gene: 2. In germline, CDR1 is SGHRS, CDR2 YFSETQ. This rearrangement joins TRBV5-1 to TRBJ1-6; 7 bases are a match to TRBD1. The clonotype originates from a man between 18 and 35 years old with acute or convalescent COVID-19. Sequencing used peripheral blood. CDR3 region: CASSLQGYNSPLHF. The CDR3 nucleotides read TGCGCCAGCAGCCTACAGGGGTATAATTCACCCCTCCACTTT.